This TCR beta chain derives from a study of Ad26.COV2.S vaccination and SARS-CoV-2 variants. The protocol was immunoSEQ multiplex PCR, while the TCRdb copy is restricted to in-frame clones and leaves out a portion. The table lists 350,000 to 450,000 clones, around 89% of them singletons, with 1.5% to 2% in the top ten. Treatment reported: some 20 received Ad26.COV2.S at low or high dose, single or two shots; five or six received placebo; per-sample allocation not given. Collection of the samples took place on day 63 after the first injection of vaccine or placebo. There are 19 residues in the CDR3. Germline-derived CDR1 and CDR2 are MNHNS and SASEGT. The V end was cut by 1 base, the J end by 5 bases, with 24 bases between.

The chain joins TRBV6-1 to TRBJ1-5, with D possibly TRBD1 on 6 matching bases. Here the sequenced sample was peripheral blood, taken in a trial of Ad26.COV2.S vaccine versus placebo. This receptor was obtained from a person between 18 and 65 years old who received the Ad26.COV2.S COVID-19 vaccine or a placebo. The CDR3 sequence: CASSEEVGRGHGVYQPQHF. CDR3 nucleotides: TGTGCCAGCAGTGAAGAGGTGGGCAGGGGCCATGGGGTTTATCAGCCCCAGCATTTT.